These 7 T cell receptor beta chains share one sample of origin, sequenced in a study of T-cell reconstitution after alpha-beta-depleted transplantation in children. Using unique molecular identifiers, the investigators prepared the TCRbeta library. A single record per CDR3 protein comes from TCRdb applying MiXCR to the PCR reads. The sample yields about 250,000 distinct CDR3 sequences, under 30% seen once. The sequencing here drew on PBMCs, mostly from graft donor cells, taken 360 days after TCRalphabeta/CD19-depleted stem cell transplant. The receptors shown here come from a female patient aged 2 to 10 who had a stem cell transplant for congenital amegakaryocytic thrombocytopenia, so the T cells may come from the graft donor.

This clonotype appeared a few times. This sequence joins TRBV18 and TRBJ1-1, with TRBD1 matching over 7 bases. Germline V gene lookup returns CDR1 KGHSH and CDR2 LQKENI. V was clipped by 1 base and J by 3 bases; unmatched bases: 2. CDR3 size: 14 residues. CDR3 coding DNA: TGTGCCAGCTCACCACGCAGGGGGGACACTGAAGCTTTCTTT. This translates into CASSPRRGDTEAFF.

J is TRBJ2-5 and V is TRBV6-5; possibly TRBD1 for D (5 bases). Trimming left V 2 bases short and J 6 bases short, with 16 bases between. Germline assignment: CDR1 MNHEY and CDR2 SVGAGI. The CDR3 has 15 residues. The CDR3 DNA follows: TGTGCCAGCAGTTACCCCGAAGGGGCTCCTCAGACCCAGTACTTC. It is translated as CASSYPEGAPQTQYF.

This clonotype was observed a few times. The chain carries TRBV7-2 and TRBJ2-1, with 9 positions matching TRBD2. CDR1 is SGHTA, CDR2 FQGNSA, per germline. The CDR3 extends over 15 amino acids. Trimming removed 3 bases from V and 9 bases from J; junction bases left unmatched: 9. In DNA form, the CDR3 reads TGTGCCAGCAGCTTTAGCGGGAGTCGTCTTGGTGAGCAGTTCTTC. This codes for CASSFSGSRLGEQFF.

The gene calls are TRBV7-9 and TRBJ2-1; maybe TRBD1 (6 bases). This CDR3 has 17 amino acids. V dropped 1 base and J dropped 4 bases, with 17 bases sitting between them. The germline V gene encodes CDR1 SEHNR and CDR2 FQNEAQ (reference sequence). CDR3 residues: CASSLVSGRGSYNEQFF. DNA for the CDR3: TGTGCCAGCAGCTTAGTATCGGGCAGGGGTTCTTACAATGAGCAGTTCTTC.

This clonotype was seen repeatedly, ten times or more. The chain couples TRBV12-3 or TRBV12-4 to TRBJ2-3; D not resolved. Trimming pared 3 bases from V and 2 bases from J, leaving 12 bases between. The CDR3 totals 15 residues. CDR3 in DNA: TGTGCCAGCAGTTTCCTTTGGCCTATCACAGATACGCAGTATTTT. This encodes CASSFLWPITDTQYF.

This clonotype has a count of ten or more. The CDR3 loop is CASSLPGLASSYNEQFF. CDR3 sequence (DNA): TGCGCCAGCAGCTTGCCCGGACTAGCTTCGTCCTACAATGAGCAGTTCTTC. The rearrangement uses TRBV5-1 and TRBJ2-1; 8 nucleotides align to TRBD2. Germline V lookup: CDR1 SGHRS, CDR2 YFSETQ. V shed 1 base, J shed 1 base, and the junction held 7 bases outside the gene matches. There are 17 residues in the CDR3. The variable domain in full, with the rest retrieved from reference TRBV5-1 and TRBJ2-1, is KAGVTQTPRYLIKTRGQQVTLSCSPISGHRSVSWYQQTPGQGLQFLFEYFSETQRNKGNFPGRFSGRQFSNSRSEMNVSTLELGDSALYLCASSLPGLASSYNEQFFGPGTRLTVL.

This clonotype was detected ten times or more. The V call is TRBV15, the J call TRBJ2-3, with 9 nucleotides matching TRBD2. With 5 bases clipped from V and 2 bases from J, the junction kept 5 bases outside the gene matches. Looked up from germline, CDR1 is LNHNV and CDR2 is YYDKDF (reference sequence). This CDR3 is built from 15 residues. The CDR3 sequence is CATSLKRGATDTQYF. DNA of the CDR3: TGTGCCACCAGCCTAAAGCGGGGGGCCACAGATACGCAGTATTTT.